This section outlines one T cell receptor (beta chain) sequence together with its context. Its antigen is undetermined. These data originate in a study of post-analysis software for immune sequencing data. General study results and limits: Patients had higher frequencies than controls of a few TRBV segments, including TRBV5-6, TRBV5-1 and TRBV20-1.

The ends were cut back, 1 base at V and 4 bases at J, with 16 bases in the middle. The CDR3 length is 15 residues. Germline CDR1 is SQVTM and CDR2 is ANQGSEA. Researchers reported that TCR beta cDNA libraries carried unique molecular identifiers. Out of about 0.9 to 11 million T cells, 450,000 to 600,000 cDNA molecules were generated. TCRdb analysed the PCR reads with MiXCR anew, one entry per CDR3 protein. The sample has about 820,000 distinct CDR3 sequences, roughly 50% seen once. This sequence joins TRBV29-1 and TRBJ1-1, with D tentatively TRBD1 (6 bases). The source material was blood. The receptor comes from a girl aged 10 to 17 with multiple sclerosis. CDR3 sequence: CSVEGGAGMGTEAFF. DNA for the CDR3: TGCAGCGTTGAAGGGGGGGCAGGGATGGGCACTGAAGCTTTCTTT.